This entry features one TCR beta chain sequence. Antigen: not known. MiXCR, applied by TCRdb to the 5' RACE reads, yields one record per CDR3 protein. Of approximately 170,000 distinct CDR3 sequences listed, 11% were seen once; the top ten hold 35% to 40%. Germline V gene data show CDR1 as MNHEY and CDR2 as SVGAGI. V shed 6 bases and J 4 bases; nucleotides not matched to a gene: 11. This CDR3 is 15 amino acids long. This specimen comes from a study of T cells after yellow fever vaccination. Findings and limits, study-wide: A limited proportion of clonotypes was detected within both the CD4 and CD8 compartments.

This chain links TRBV6-5 with TRBJ2-7; 8 bases align to TRBD1. This receptor was obtained from a man younger than 35 who received the YFV17D yellow fever vaccine. The input for sequencing was CD8+ T cells sorted from PBMCs, taken 15 days after the yellow fever booster vaccination. CDR3 bases: TGTGCCAGCAGCCCAGGACAGGGCAACCTGTACGAGCAGTACGTC. Protein product: CASSPGQGNLYEQYV.